In its sample, the clone carrying this T cell receptor (beta chain) was seen once. The antigen is not known. These data originate in a study of OX40 agonist ivuxolimab in advanced cancers. Study-wide context: Partial responses were achieved by three patients, of whom one had hepatocellular carcinoma and two had cutaneous melanoma. Study-level points and caveats: More expanded clones were seen, on average, in CD8+ T cells than in CD4+. Within 6 weeks, CD4+ and CD8+ blood T cells expanded clonally at 0.1 to 3.0 mg/kg.

TCRdb's copy holds only in-frame clones and misses some; the assay was immunoSEQ multiplex PCR. The sample includes some 10,000 clones, about four fifths of them seen just once. The germline V gene encodes CDR1 SEHNR and CDR2 FQNEAQ (reference sequence). Trimming cost V 7 bases and J 7 bases, with 8 bases left between them. CDR3 length: 11 amino acids. The chain recombines TRBV7-9 with TRBJ2-1; no firm D call. This TCR derives from an adult with an advanced solid tumor such as melanoma, head and neck, liver or kidney cancer. The sequencing used CD4+ or CD8+ T cells sorted from blood, collected in a trial of the OX40 agonist ivuxolimab. This CDR3 is CASMVGNEQFF. CDR3 DNA: TGTGCCAGCATGGTCGGTAATGAGCAGTTCTTC. The full variable domain, rest sourced from reference TRBV7-9 and TRBJ2-1, is DTGVSQNPRHKITKRGQNVTFRCDPISEHNRLYWYRQTLGQGPEFLTYFQNEAQLEKSRLLSDRFSAERPKGSFSTLEIQRTEQGDSAMYLCASMVGNEQFFGPGTRLTVL.